The next 15 T cell receptor beta chains were all read from a single sample in a study of T cell clones after liver transplantation. Assay: immunoSEQ multiplex PCR; the TCRdb copy retains only in-frame clones and omits some. The sample shows 40,000 to 65,000 clones, about 81% of them seen only once. This specimen was CD4+ T cells from blood, taken before liver transplant. These TCRs come from a human donor who received a liver transplant.

This chain links TRBV4-1 with TRBJ2-1, with 8 positions matching TRBD2. V lost 5 bases and J lost 3; bases outside the gene matches: 6. The CDR3 spans 15 residues. CDR1 MGHRA and CDR2 YSYEKL come from the germline V gene. CDR3 loop: CASSGMGTSYNEQFF. The DNA for the CDR3 is TGCGCCAGCAGCGGCATGGGGACTAGCTACAATGAGCAGTTCTTC.

The chain combines TRBV11-3 with TRBJ1-1; possible D gene TRBD1, 6 bases. The CDR3 is 14 amino acids. Germline V lookup: CDR1 SGHNT, CDR2 YENEEA. V was shortened by 5 bases and J by 3 bases, with 13 bases between the two germline ends. The CDR3 DNA sequence: TGTGCCAGCAGCCTGTCAGGGGATTACACTGAAGCTTTCTTT. Protein sequence: CASSLSGDYTEAFF.

V usage is TRBV14 and J usage is TRBJ2-7, with 7 bases identical to TRBD2. CDR1 is SGHDN and CDR2 is FVKESK in the germline V gene. The CDR3 loop spans 14 amino acids. With 3 bases clipped from V and 3 bases from J, the junction kept 5 bases outside the gene matches. CDR3 DNA: TGTGCCAGCAGCCAGGGGAGGGGTGTCTACGAGCAGTACTTC. Translated, it gives CASSQGRGVYEQYF.

The rearrangement links TRBV19 to TRBJ2-6; D possibly corresponds to TRBD1 (5 bases). The V gene lost 5 bases and the J gene lost 1 base, with 15 bases spanning the gap. The CDR3 spans 17 residues. The germline V gene has CDR1 LNHDA and CDR2 SQIVND (reference sequence). The chain's CDR3 is CASSRLNRGSGANVLTF. For the CDR3, the DNA is TGTGCCAGTAGTCGACTCAATAGGGGTTCTGGGGCCAACGTCCTGACTTTC.

The chain has TRBV7-8 and TRBJ2-5, with D possibly matching TRBD2 (5 bases). CDR1 and CDR2 from the germline V gene are SGHVS and FQNEAQ. The V end was cut by 5 bases, the J end by 0 bases, with 16 bases between. There are 16 residues in the CDR3. CDR3 sequence reads: CASSQRSGRNQETQYF. The DNA for the CDR3 is TGTGCCAGCAGCCAGCGGTCCGGGCGTAACCAAGAGACCCAGTACTTC. The whole variable domain, remainder taken from reference TRBV7-8 and TRBJ2-5, is GAGVSQSPRYKVAKRGQDVALRCDPISGHVSLFWYQQALGQGPEFLTYFQNEAQLDKSGLPSDRFFAERPEGSVSTLKIQRTQQEDSAVYLCASSQRSGRNQETQYFGPGTRLLVL.

This chain joins TRBV5-4 and TRBJ2-5, with 8 bases fitting TRBD2. Germline CDR1 reads SGHNT; CDR2 reads YYREEE (reference sequence). The CDR3 is made up of 18 amino acids. V dropped 3 bases and J dropped 4; count of bases not matched to a gene: 17. The CDR3 spells CASSWRVRGATGRETQYF. For the CDR3, the DNA is TGTGCCAGCAGCTGGAGGGTGCGGGGGGCTACAGGTCGAGAGACCCAGTACTTC.

The table lists this clone with a count of one. V and J are TRBV27 and TRBJ2-2; a weak D match, TRBD1 (5 bases). The CDR3 extends over 14 amino acids. Trimming left V 2 bases short and J 3 bases short, with 7 bases between. Germline lookup yields CDR1 MNHEY and CDR2 SMNVEV (reference sequence). CDR3 nucleotide sequence: TGTGCCAGCAGTTTACTAGGGGACACCGGGGAGCTGTTTTTT. Amino acids: CASSLLGDTGELFF.

The chain recombines TRBV6-1 with TRBJ2-3, with 11 positions matching TRBD1. CDR3 length equals 16 residues. Germline CDR1 MNHNS, CDR2 SASEGT. Germline trimming cut 0 bases from V and 5 bases from J; bases unmatched to any gene: 4. For the CDR3, the DNA is TGTGCCAGCAGTGAAGCGCCGGGACAGGGGGAAGATACGCAGTATTTT. Translation: CASSEAPGQGEDTQYF.

The gene calls are TRBV29-1 and TRBJ2-6, with a weak D call TRBD2 (6 bases). Germline-derived CDR1 and CDR2 are SQVTM and ANQGSEA. V was trimmed by 3 bases and J by 0 bases, leaving 9 bases between them. This CDR3 spans 15 amino acids. The CDR3: CSVEKEGSGANVLTF. In nucleotides, the CDR3 is TGCAGCGTTGAGAAGGAGGGCTCTGGGGCCAACGTCCTGACTTTC.

This chain links TRBV5-1 with TRBJ1-1, with TRBD1 identical over 8 bases. Trimming at V came to 4 bases and at J to 4 bases, leaving 9 bases not matched to a gene. The V gene's germline CDR1 is SGHRS and CDR2 YFSETQ. The CDR3 runs to 15 residues. CDR3 in DNA: TGCGCCAGCAGCCCCAAAGCGGGACAGGCCACTGAAGCTTTCTTT. It is translated as CASSPKAGQATEAFF.

The chain carries TRBV6-5 and TRBJ1-5; D is undetermined. V lost 5 bases to trimming and J lost 7 bases, with 12 bases between them. The CDR3 length is 13 residues. Germline V gene sequence: CDR1 MNHEY, CDR2 SVGAGI. CDR3 protein: CASSEFLGQPQHF. In DNA form, the CDR3 reads TGTGCCAGCAGTGAGTTTTTGGGACAGCCCCAGCATTTT.

This chain links TRBV27 with TRBJ1-4; 7 nucleotides align to TRBD1. Germline-derived CDR1 and CDR2 are MNHEY and SMNVEV (reference sequence). The trim removed 5 bases at V and 1 base at J, leaving 4 bases unmatched. This CDR3 contains 15 residues. The CDR3 coding sequence is TGTGCCAGCAGTCCGGGGACAGTAACTAATGAAAAACTGTTTTTT. It is translated as CASSPGTVTNEKLFF.

The V call is TRBV6-1, the J call TRBJ1-5; 9 bases agree with TRBD1. CDR1 is MNHNS, CDR2 SASEGT, per germline. The V gene end was trimmed by 10 bases and the J gene end by 3 bases; junction bases not matched to a gene: 4. The CDR3 has 13 amino acids. The chain's CDR3 is CAMGQGFNQPQHF. Here the CDR3 DNA reads TGTGCCATGGGACAGGGATTCAATCAGCCCCAGCATTTT.

The rearrangement links TRBV28 to TRBJ2-7; a possible D gene is TRBD2 (5 bases). Trimming left V 5 bases short and J 6 bases short, with 17 bases between. CDR3 length equals 14 residues. Germline CDR1 is MDHEN and CDR2 is SYDVKM. CDR3 nucleotide sequence: TGTGCCAGCAGTCCGGACTGGGTGGCGTCCGAGCAGTACTTC. Its protein product is CASSPDWVASEQYF.

The chain is built from TRBV5-4 and TRBJ1-1; the D gene is possibly TRBD1 (5 bases). CDR1 SGHNT and CDR2 YYREEE come from the germline V gene (reference sequence). Trimming took off 2 bases at V and 2 bases at J, with 13 bases between the two ends. The CDR3 spans 15 residues. CDR3 bases: TGTGCCAGCAGCTTTAGGGACGGGCGTAACACTGAAGCTTTCTTT. It translates to CASSFRDGRNTEAFF.